This paragraph reports one TCR beta chain. Its specificity is unknown. This sample is drawn from a study of cytomegalovirus exposure and HLA in healthy donors. Study findings and constraints: Analysis was carried out at a later point, and it linked a missense DCLRE1C variant to TCR beta V- and J-gene trimming.

Donors showed nominal health when sampled, although they likely had unrecorded immune exposures. V trimming: 1 base; J trimming: 2 bases; junction bases outside the gene matches: 10. The CDR3 has 17 amino acids. The germline gives CDR1 LNHNV, CDR2 YYDKDF (reference sequence). Both 60 Vbeta primers and 13 Jbeta primers went into the PCR. Sequenced by immunoSEQ multiplex PCR; TCRdb stores in-frame clones only, minus some. The sample includes 100,000 to 150,000 clones, approximately 80% seen only once; the top ten take 4.2%. The sequence was obtained from a male donor in good health and CMV-seropositive. The sample was PBMCs. The rearrangement uses TRBV15 and TRBJ2-5; 7 nucleotides agree with TRBD1. CDR3 bases: TGTGCCACCAGCAGAGTGATGGCAGGGGGTGCACAAGAGACCCAGTACTTC. This translates into CATSRVMAGGAQETQYF.